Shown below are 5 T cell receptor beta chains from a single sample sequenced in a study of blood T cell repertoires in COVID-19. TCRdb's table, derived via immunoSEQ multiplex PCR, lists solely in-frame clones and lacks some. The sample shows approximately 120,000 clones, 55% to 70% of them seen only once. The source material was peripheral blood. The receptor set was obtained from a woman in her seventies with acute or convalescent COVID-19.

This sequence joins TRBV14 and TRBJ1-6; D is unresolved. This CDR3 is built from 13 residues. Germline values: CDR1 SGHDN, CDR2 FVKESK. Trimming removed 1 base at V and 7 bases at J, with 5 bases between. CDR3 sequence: CASSQVLNSPLHF. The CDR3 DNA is TGTGCCAGCAGCCAAGTACTCAATTCACCCCTCCACTTT.

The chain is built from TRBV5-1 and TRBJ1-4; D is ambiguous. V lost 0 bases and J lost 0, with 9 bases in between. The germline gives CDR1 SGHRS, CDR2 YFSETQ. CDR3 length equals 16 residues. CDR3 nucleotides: TGCGCCAGCAGCTTGGAGAGTCGGGCAACTAATGAAAAACTGTTTTTT. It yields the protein CASSLESRATNEKLFF.

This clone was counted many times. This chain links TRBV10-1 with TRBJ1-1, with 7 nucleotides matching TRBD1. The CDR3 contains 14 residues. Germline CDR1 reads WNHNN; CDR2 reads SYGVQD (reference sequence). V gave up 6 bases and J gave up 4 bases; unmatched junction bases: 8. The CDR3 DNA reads TGCGCCAGCAGCGAAGACAGGGCTGGCACTGAAGCTTTCTTT. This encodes CASSEDRAGTEAFF.

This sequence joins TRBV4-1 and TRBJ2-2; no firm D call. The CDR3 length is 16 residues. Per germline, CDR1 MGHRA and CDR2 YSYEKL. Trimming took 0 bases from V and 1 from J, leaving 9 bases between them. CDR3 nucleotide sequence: TGCGCCAGCAGCCAAGATTGGGCAGGGAACACCGGGGAGCTGTTTTTT. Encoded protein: CASSQDWAGNTGELFF.

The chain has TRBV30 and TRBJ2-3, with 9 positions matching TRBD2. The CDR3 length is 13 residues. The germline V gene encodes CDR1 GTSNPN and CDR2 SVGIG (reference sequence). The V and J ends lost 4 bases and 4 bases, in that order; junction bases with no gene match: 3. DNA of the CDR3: TGTGCCTGGAACGCGGGAGGGCCAGATACGCAGTATTTT. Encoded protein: CAWNAGGPDTQYF.